This T cell receptor beta chain was sequenced during a study of blood T cell repertoires in COVID-19. This CDR3 has 14 amino acids. Trimming cost V 7 bases and J 3 bases, with 15 bases left between them. Germline V CDR1 and CDR2: MDHEN, SYDVKM. Per the study methods: Reference gene primer amplification gave nucleated cell count estimates. This table comes from immunoSEQ multiplex PCR, and its TCRdb copy is limited to in-frame clones, with some not included. V and J calls and clone size are given by that table; D and trimming were obtained from the DNA. The sample includes tens of thousands of clones, 80% to 85% of them seen just once.

V usage is TRBV28 and J usage is TRBJ1-1; perhaps TRBD1 as D (6 bases). Sample: peripheral blood. This clonotype was obtained from a man aged 60-69 years with acute or convalescent COVID-19. The CDR3 DNA reads TGTGCCAGCACCTGGGGGGGGCGGGACACTGAAGCTTTCTTT. Protein: CASTWGGRDTEAFF.